The 28 T cell receptor beta chains presented below share a single source sample, sequenced in a study of control samples from healthy donors and cancer patients. The protocol was immunoSEQ multiplex PCR, while the TCRdb copy is restricted to in-frame clones and leaves out a portion. The sample holds 94,000 or so clones; about four fifths are singletons and the top ten take around 35%. Sequenced: PBMCs. All receptors come from a man between 65 and 79 years old with lung cancer.

This clone was observed a few times. J is TRBJ2-7 and V is TRBV7-2; weak D call: TRBD1 (6 bases). CDR1 and CDR2 (germline): SGHTA, FQGNSA. CDR3 length: 13 residues. The V end was cut by 5 bases, the J end by 3 bases, with 11 bases between. CDR3 nucleotide sequence: TGTGCCAGCAGCGATGGACAGCACTACGAGCAGTACTTC. Encoded protein: CASSDGQHYEQYF.

This clone came up a few times. The rearrangement links TRBV7-3 to TRBJ2-1; 9 bases are shared with TRBD2. Germline lookup yields CDR1 SGHTA and CDR2 FQGTGA. Unmatched junction bases numbered 10, after V lost 2 bases and J lost 8 bases. There are 16 residues in the CDR3. The CDR3 DNA is TGTGCCAGCAGCTTATTCCCGCGGGGGGGCGGGGATGAGCAGTTCTTC. Protein sequence: CASSLFPRGGGDEQFF. The complete variable domain, with remaining parts taken from reference TRBV7-3 and TRBJ2-1, reads GAGVSQTPSNKVTEKGKYVELRCDPISGHTALYWYRQSLGQGPEFLIYFQGTGAADDSGLPNDRFFAVRPEGSVSTLKIQRTERGDSAVYLCASSLFPRGGGDEQFFGPGTRLTVL.

The chain links TRBV30 to TRBJ1-1; D may be TRBD1 (5 bases). CDR3 length: 16 amino acids. Germline CDR1 is GTSNPN and CDR2 is SVGIG (reference sequence). The ends were cut back, 0 bases at V and 4 bases at J, with 18 bases in the middle. The CDR3 loop reads CAWSVRDGEAGTEAFF. In DNA, the CDR3 is TGTGCCTGGAGTGTCCGGGACGGCGAAGCGGGCACTGAAGCTTTCTTT.

The chain carries TRBV6-1 and TRBJ2-7; D not resolved. The CDR3 is 14 residues long. Trimming took off 1 base at V and 7 bases at J, with 14 bases between the two ends. CDR1 is MNHNS and CDR2 is SASEGT in the germline V gene. CDR3 protein: CASSEGRMRREQYF. The CDR3 DNA reads as TGTGCCAGCAGTGAAGGTCGAATGAGAAGGGAGCAGTACTTC.

The genes are TRBV5-5 and TRBJ1-4; 12 nucleotides agree with TRBD1. Germline CDR1 SGHKS, CDR2 YYEKEE (reference sequence). After removal of 4 bases from V and 8 bases from J, the junction contained 3 bases not matched to a gene. The length of the CDR3 is 14 residues. Here the CDR3 reads CASSIGTGGEKLFF. In nucleotides, the CDR3 is TGTGCCAGCAGCATAGGGACAGGGGGCGAAAAACTGTTTTTT.

CDR3 nucleotides: TGTGCCAGCAGCCCAGTGGGGCGGGGGGGCTTGGAGACCCAGTACTTC. It encodes CASSPVGRGGLETQYF. The genes are TRBV7-7 and TRBJ2-5; 9 bases align to TRBD2. Looked up from germline, CDR1 is SSHAT and CDR2 is FNYEAQ (reference sequence). This CDR3 is built from 16 residues. The J segment lost 5 bases and the V segment lost 5 bases, leaving 12 bases of the junction unmatched.

The chain carries TRBV5-4 and TRBJ2-1; 8 bases align to TRBD1. The germline gives CDR1 SGHNT, CDR2 YYREEE (reference sequence). This CDR3 comprises 13 residues. V was pared by 2 bases and J by 7 bases, with 2 bases of the junction left unmatched. The CDR3 protein is CASSFTGGNEQFF. Here the CDR3 DNA reads TGTGCCAGCAGCTTCACAGGGGGGAATGAGCAGTTCTTC. The complete variable domain, with remaining parts taken from reference TRBV5-4 and TRBJ2-1, reads ETGVTQSPTHLIKTRGQQVTLRCSSQSGHNTVSWYQQALGQGPQFIFQYYREEENGRGNFPPRFSGLQFPNYSSELNVNALELDDSALYLCASSFTGGNEQFFGPGTRLTVL.

This chain links TRBV7-8 with TRBJ2-3; perhaps TRBD2 as D (6 bases). The ends were cut back, 11 bases at V and 3 bases at J, with 12 bases in the middle. Germline lookup yields CDR1 SGHVS and CDR2 FQNEAQ. The CDR3 spans 12 residues. CDR3 protein: CACGTSTDTQYF. In DNA form, the CDR3 reads TGTGCCTGCGGGACGTCTACAGATACGCAGTATTTT.

CDR3 coding DNA: TGTGCCAGCTCACCCCCGACAGGGGGCCTGAGCACAGATACGCAGTATTTT. Encoded protein: CASSPPTGGLSTDTQYF. The chain has TRBV18 and TRBJ2-3; 10 bases map to TRBD1. In germline, CDR1 is KGHSH, CDR2 LQKENI. CDR3 length equals 17 residues. V gave up 3 bases and J gave up 0 bases; unmatched junction bases: 6.

The rearrangement joins TRBV7-3 to TRBJ2-3; 9 bases match TRBD1. Germline CDR1 reads SGHTA; CDR2 reads FQGTGA. J lost 1 base, V lost 5 bases, and 4 bases had no gene match. The CDR3 consists of 15 residues. CDR3 coding DNA: TGTGCCAGCAGCGCCCGGACAGGGGGCACAGATACGCAGTATTTT. This codes for CASSARTGGTDTQYF.

There are a few counts of this clone. The rearrangement uses TRBV19 and TRBJ1-5, with 9 bases identical to TRBD1. CDR1 and CDR2 from the germline V gene are LNHDA and SQIVND (reference sequence). This CDR3 has 16 residues. The V segment lost 6 bases and the J segment 3 bases; nucleotides outside the gene matches: 9. CDR3 sequence: CASRPQGAGNNQPQHF. The CDR3 DNA reads as TGTGCCAGTAGGCCACAGGGGGCCGGTAACAATCAGCCCCAGCATTTT.

This chain links TRBV29-1 with TRBJ2-7, with 12 bases identical to TRBD1. V shed 7 bases, J shed 4 bases, and the junction held 5 bases outside the gene matches. The CDR3 length is 13 residues. The germline V gene has CDR1 SQVTM and CDR2 ANQGSEA. This CDR3 is CSAKGQGAYEQYF. CDR3 nucleotide sequence: TGCAGCGCTAAGGGACAGGGGGCATACGAGCAGTACTTC.

In DNA form, the CDR3 reads TGTGCCAGCAGTTTATCCTCTAGCGGGACCTACAATGAGCAGTTCTTC. Its translation: CASSLSSSGTYNEQFF. The rearrangement joins TRBV27 to TRBJ2-1; TRBD2 matches 9 bases. Per germline, CDR1 MNHEY and CDR2 SMNVEV (reference sequence). Trimming took 0 bases from V and 2 from J; bases not matched to a gene: 2. The CDR3 consists of 16 residues.

This clone was picked up a small number of times. V gene TRBV10-3 combines with J gene TRBJ1-5; D unresolved. CDR1 and CDR2 (germline): ENHRY, SYGVKD. V lost 2 bases and J 7 bases, leaving 6 bases between the germline ends. The CDR3 loop spans 12 amino acids. The CDR3 DNA reads TGTGCCATCAGTGAGGCGACGCAGCCCCAGCATTTT. Its translation is CAISEATQPQHF.

This chain uses TRBV18 with TRBJ2-7; TRBD1 matches at 12 bases. The CDR3 has 18 amino acids. Trimming cost V 3 bases and J 2 bases; bases outside gene matches: 11. Germline V lookup: CDR1 KGHSH, CDR2 LQKENI. The CDR3 protein is CASSPLPPGQGAPYEQYF. The CDR3 DNA reads as TGTGCCAGCTCACCGCTCCCACCGGGACAGGGGGCCCCCTACGAGCAGTACTTC.

The chain has TRBV5-1 and TRBJ1-1; TRBD1 agrees at 7 bases. Germline assignment: CDR1 SGHRS and CDR2 YFSETQ. V trimming: 2 bases; J trimming: 0 bases; junction bases outside the gene matches: 7. The length of the CDR3 is 16 residues. The CDR3 DNA follows: TGCGCCAGCAGCTTTTTCCGGGACAGAGTGAACACTGAAGCTTTCTTT. It is translated as CASSFFRDRVNTEAFF.

This rearrangement joins TRBV15 to TRBJ2-7; no firm D call. The V end lost 1 base, the J end lost 4 bases, and 8 bases lay between the germline ends. CDR3 size: 13 residues. Germline CDR1 LNHNV, CDR2 YYDKDF (reference sequence). CDR3 bases: TGTGCCACCAGCAGAGGCCAGACTTACGAGCAGTACTTC. This gives the protein CATSRGQTYEQYF.

CDR3 protein: CASSFFRGQALSYEQYF. In nucleotides, the CDR3 is TGTGCCAGCAGCTTCTTTAGGGGACAGGCCCTCTCCTACGAGCAGTACTTC. The chain couples TRBV5-4 to TRBJ2-7, with 8 bases matching TRBD1. The trim removed 2 bases at V and 0 bases at J, leaving 10 bases unmatched. The germline CDR1 and CDR2 sequences are SGHNT and YYREEE (reference sequence). The CDR3 is made up of 17 amino acids.

Here the CDR3 reads CASRAGSVVTGELFF. CDR3 in DNA: TGTGCCAGCAGGGCGGGGTCTGTTGTTACCGGGGAGCTGTTTTTT. The chain combines TRBV11-2 with TRBJ2-2, with TRBD2 as a possible D gene (6 bases). The germline V gene encodes CDR1 SGHAT and CDR2 FQNNGV. The CDR3 has 15 amino acids. V gave up 6 bases and J gave up 5 bases, with 16 bases separating them.

The chain couples TRBV10-1 to TRBJ2-2; TRBD1 agrees at 11 bases. Trimming took 4 bases from V and 10 from J; bases not matched to a gene: 17. The CDR3 is made up of 18 amino acids. Germline loops: CDR1 WNHNN, CDR2 SYGVQD (reference sequence). CDR3 residues: CASSGPWGTGGSGEELFF. As DNA, the CDR3 is TGCGCCAGCAGTGGACCATGGGGGACAGGGGGATCAGGGGAGGAGCTGTTTTTT.

The J gene is TRBJ1-5, the V gene TRBV29-1; D is unclear. This CDR3 has 12 residues. The germline gives CDR1 SQVTM, CDR2 ANQGSEA. The ends were cut back, 4 bases at V and 4 bases at J, with 8 bases in the middle. The CDR3 DNA follows: TGCAGCGTTGGAGGGAGTAATCAGCCCCAGCATTTT. Encoded protein: CSVGGSNQPQHF.

The chain joins TRBV2 to TRBJ1-4, with 8 bases aligning to TRBD1. Trimming at V came to 6 bases and at J to 8 bases, leaving 11 bases not matched to a gene. The CDR3 has 15 residues. CDR1 and CDR2 from the germline V gene are SNHLY and FYNNEI. CDR3 sequence reads: CASSRGGTGGEKLFF. CDR3 DNA sequence: TGTGCCAGCAGCCGTGGCGGGACAGGAGGCGAAAAACTGTTTTTT.

This CDR3 reads CASGTGGFYGYTF. In DNA, the CDR3 is TGTGCTAGTGGTACCGGGGGATTCTATGGCTACACCTTC. The chain has TRBV12-5 and TRBJ1-2; tentative D call: TRBD1 (5 bases). V shed 5 bases and J shed 4 bases, with 11 bases lying between them. The CDR3 loop spans 13 amino acids. Germline-derived CDR1 and CDR2 are LGHNT and FRNRAP.

The chain is built from TRBV30 and TRBJ1-2; no definite D call. In germline, CDR1 is GTSNPN, CDR2 SVGIG (reference sequence). V shed 2 bases and J shed 0 bases, with 10 bases lying between them. The CDR3 length is 14 residues. Here the CDR3 DNA reads TGTGCCTGGAGTAGACACGCCTCTAACTATGGCTACACCTTC. Translating it yields CAWSRHASNYGYTF.

The chain combines TRBV6-5 with TRBJ1-2; tentatively, D is TRBD1 (5 bases). CDR1 and CDR2 from the germline V gene are MNHEY and SVGAGI. V lost 7 bases and J lost 8, with 20 bases in between. This CDR3 region has 14 residues. The CDR3 region is CASTGGDGPWGYTF. DNA for the CDR3: TGTGCCAGCACCGGGGGGGACGGCCCATGGGGCTACACCTTC.

The V and J genes are TRBV30 and TRBJ1-4; D is uncertain. The CDR3 consists of 14 residues. Trimming stripped 3 bases from V and 4 bases from J, with 12 bases between. CDR1 and CDR2 (germline): GTSNPN, SVGIG (reference sequence). For the CDR3, the DNA is TGTGCCTGGAGCGCGGAAAGCATTAATGAAAAACTGTTTTTT. It codes for CAWSAESINEKLFF.

The rearrangement joins TRBV14 to TRBJ2-3; TRBD2 matches 10 bases. Trimming removed 2 bases from V and 6 bases from J; junction bases left unmatched: 11. The length of the CDR3 is 17 residues. Germline V gene sequence: CDR1 SGHDN, CDR2 FVKESK. CDR3 loop: CASSQSSKRGGRDTQYF. The CDR3 coding sequence is TGTGCCAGCAGCCAAAGCTCCAAGCGGGGGGGCAGGGATACGCAGTATTTT.

This rearrangement joins TRBV2 to TRBJ1-6; 10 nucleotides match TRBD1. V was clipped by 4 bases and J by 9 bases; unmatched bases: 6. The CDR3 is 15 residues long. CDR1 and CDR2 (germline): SNHLY, FYNNEI. CDR3 coding DNA: TGTGCCAGCAGTGGTAGACAGGGGGCAGGTTCACCCCTCCACTTT. Amino acid sequence: CASSGRQGAGSPLHF.